This T cell receptor beta chain was identified in a study of T cell responses to AZD1222 COVID-19 vaccine. The germline gives CDR1 MGHRA, CDR2 YSYEKL. This CDR3 spans 15 amino acids. With 3 bases removed from V and 0 bases from J, the gap between germline ends came to 9 bases. In regard to this clone: The antigen remains undetermined.

Sequencing used immunoSEQ multiplex PCR; TCRdb keeps in-frame clones, though not all of them. Of about 150,000 clones listed, 88% are singletons. Whole-study findings and limits: Receipt of two AZD1222 doses was followed by a rise in Spike-specific TCR breadth and depth. Donors were mostly white British, more females; clonal diversity possibly underestimated.

The sample consisted of peripheral blood, taken 28 days after the second dose of the MenACWY control vaccine. V gene TRBV4-1 combines with J gene TRBJ2-1; D is possibly TRBD2 (5 bases). This TCR was sampled from an adult who received the MenACWY meningococcal vaccine as a control. The CDR3 DNA sequence: TGCGCCAGCAGCCAGGACTCCAGCTCCTACAATGAGCAGTTCTTC. Its translation: CASSQDSSSYNEQFF.